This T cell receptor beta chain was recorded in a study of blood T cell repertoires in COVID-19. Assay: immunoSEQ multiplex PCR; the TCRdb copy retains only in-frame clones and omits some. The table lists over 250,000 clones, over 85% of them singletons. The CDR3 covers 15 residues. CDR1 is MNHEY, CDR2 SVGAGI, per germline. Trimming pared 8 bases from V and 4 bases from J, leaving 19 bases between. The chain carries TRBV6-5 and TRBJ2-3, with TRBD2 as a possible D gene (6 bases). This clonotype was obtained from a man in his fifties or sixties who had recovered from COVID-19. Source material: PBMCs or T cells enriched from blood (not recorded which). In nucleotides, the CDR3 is TGTGCCAGCGCCGAGGGTAGCGGATGGGCAGATACGCAGTATTTT. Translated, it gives CASAEGSGWADTQYF.